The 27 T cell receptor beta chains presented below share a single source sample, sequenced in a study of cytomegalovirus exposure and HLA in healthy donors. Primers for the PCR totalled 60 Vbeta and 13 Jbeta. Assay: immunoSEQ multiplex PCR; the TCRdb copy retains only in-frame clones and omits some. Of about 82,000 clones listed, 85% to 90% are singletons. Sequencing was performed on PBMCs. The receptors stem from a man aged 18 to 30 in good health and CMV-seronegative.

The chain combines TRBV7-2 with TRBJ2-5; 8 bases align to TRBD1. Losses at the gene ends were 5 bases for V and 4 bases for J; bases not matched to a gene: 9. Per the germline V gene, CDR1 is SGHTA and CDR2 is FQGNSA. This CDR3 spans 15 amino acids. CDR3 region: CASSPIRTGPETQYF. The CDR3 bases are TGTGCCAGCAGCCCCATAAGGACAGGGCCAGAGACCCAGTACTTC.

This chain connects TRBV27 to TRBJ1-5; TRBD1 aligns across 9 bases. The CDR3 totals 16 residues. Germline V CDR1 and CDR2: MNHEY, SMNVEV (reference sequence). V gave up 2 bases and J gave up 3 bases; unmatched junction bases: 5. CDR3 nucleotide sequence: TGTGCCAGCAGTTTAAGATGGGACAGGGTCAATCAGCCCCAGCATTTT. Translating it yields CASSLRWDRVNQPQHF.

CDR3 DNA sequence: TGTGCCAGCAGCTTGCGCACTTTTCCAGGGGGTTTTTCTGGAAACACCATATATTTT. Residues: CASSLRTFPGGFSGNTIYF. This chain connects TRBV5-6 to TRBJ1-3; 7 bases are shared with TRBD1. Germline CDR1 SGHDT, CDR2 YYEEEE. The CDR3 runs 19 residues. Trimming cost V 1 base and J 1 base; bases outside gene matches: 14. Full variable domain (rest looked up from reference TRBV5-6 and TRBJ1-3): DAGVTQSPTHLIKTRGQQVTLRCSPKSGHDTVSWYQQALGQGPQFIFQYYEEEERQRGNFPDRFSGHQFPNYSSELNVNALLLGDSALYLCASSLRTFPGGFSGNTIYFGEGSWLTVV.

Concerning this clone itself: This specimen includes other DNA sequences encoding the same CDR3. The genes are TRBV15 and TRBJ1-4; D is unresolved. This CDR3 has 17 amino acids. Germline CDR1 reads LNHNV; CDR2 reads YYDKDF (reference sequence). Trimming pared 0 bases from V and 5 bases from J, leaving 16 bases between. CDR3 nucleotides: TGTGCCACCAGCAGAGATGAAGCTCTGCGGGTAAATGAAAAACTGTTTTTT. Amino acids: CATSRDEALRVNEKLFF. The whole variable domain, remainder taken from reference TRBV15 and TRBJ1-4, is DAMVIQNPRYQVTQFGKPVTLSCSQTLNHNVMYWYQQKSSQAPKLLFHYYDKDFNNEADTPDNFQSRRPNTSFCFLDIRSPGLGDTAMYLCATSRDEALRVNEKLFFGSGTQLSVL.

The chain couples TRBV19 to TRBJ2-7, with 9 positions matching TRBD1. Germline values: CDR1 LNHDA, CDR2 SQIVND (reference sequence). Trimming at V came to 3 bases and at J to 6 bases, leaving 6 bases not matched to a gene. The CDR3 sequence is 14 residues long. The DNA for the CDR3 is TGTGCCAGTAGTATTGACAGGGGGTCGAGCGAGCAGTACTTC. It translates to CASSIDRGSSEQYF.

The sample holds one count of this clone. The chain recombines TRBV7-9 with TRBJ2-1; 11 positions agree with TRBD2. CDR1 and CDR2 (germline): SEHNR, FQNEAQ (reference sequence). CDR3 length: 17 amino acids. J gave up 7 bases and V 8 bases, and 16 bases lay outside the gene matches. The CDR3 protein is CASERFSGRAKGNEQFF. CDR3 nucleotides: TGTGCCAGCGAGCGGTTTAGCGGGAGGGCCAAGGGGAATGAGCAGTTCTTC.

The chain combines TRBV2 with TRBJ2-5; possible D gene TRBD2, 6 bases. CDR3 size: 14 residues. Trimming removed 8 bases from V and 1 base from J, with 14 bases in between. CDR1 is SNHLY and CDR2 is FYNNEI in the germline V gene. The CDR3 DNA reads TGTGCCAGCTTGATTTACGGGAGCCAAGAGACCCAGTACTTC. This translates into CASLIYGSQETQYF.

The CDR3 protein is CASRSRVGRTEAFF. CDR3 coding DNA: TGTGCCAGCAGGAGCCGAGTGGGGCGCACTGAAGCTTTCTTT. The chain has TRBV28 and TRBJ1-1; D perhaps matches TRBD1 (5 bases). The length of the CDR3 is 14 residues. Trimming took 6 bases from V and 4 from J, leaving 15 bases between them. Germline V gene sequence: CDR1 MDHEN, CDR2 SYDVKM.

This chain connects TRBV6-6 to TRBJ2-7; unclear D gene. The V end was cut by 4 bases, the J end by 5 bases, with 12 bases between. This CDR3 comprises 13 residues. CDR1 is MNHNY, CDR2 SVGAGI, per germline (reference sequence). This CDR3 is CASSSTEDNEQYF. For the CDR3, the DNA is TGTGCCAGCAGTTCCACAGAAGATAACGAGCAGTACTTC.

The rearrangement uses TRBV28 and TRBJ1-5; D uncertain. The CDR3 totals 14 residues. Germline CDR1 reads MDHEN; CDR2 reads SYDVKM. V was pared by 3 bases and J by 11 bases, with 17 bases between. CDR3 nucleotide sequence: TGTGCCAGCAGTTTCGGGCAGTTGGGGAGGGCCCAGCATTTT. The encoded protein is CASSFGQLGRAQHF.

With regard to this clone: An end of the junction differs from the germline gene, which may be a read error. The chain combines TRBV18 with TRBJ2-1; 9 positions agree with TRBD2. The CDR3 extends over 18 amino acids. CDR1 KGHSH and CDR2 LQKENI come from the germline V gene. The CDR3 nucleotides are TGTGCCAGCTCCCCACAGGGTGGCTTAGCGGGAGTGGATAATGAGCAGTTCTTC. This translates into CASSPQGGLAGVDNEQFF. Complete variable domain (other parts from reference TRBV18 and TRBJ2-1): NAGVMQNPRHLVRRRGQEARLRCSPMKGHSHVYWYRQLPEEGLKFMVYLQKENIIDESGMPKERFSAEFPKEGPSILRIQQVVRGDSAAYFCASSPQGGLAGVDNEQFFGPGTRLTVL.

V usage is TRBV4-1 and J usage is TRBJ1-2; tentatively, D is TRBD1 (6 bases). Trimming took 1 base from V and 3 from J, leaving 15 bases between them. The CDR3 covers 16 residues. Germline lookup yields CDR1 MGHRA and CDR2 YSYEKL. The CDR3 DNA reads TGCGCCAGCAGCCAAGGGGTAGCGGGGGCCTACTATGGCTACACCTTC. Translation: CASSQGVAGAYYGYTF.

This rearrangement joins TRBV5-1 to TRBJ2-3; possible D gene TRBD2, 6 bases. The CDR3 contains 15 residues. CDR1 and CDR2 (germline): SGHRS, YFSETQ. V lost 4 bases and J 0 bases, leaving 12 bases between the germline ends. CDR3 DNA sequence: TGCGCCAGCAGCCCGACTAGTCTTAGCACAGATACGCAGTATTTT. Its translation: CASSPTSLSTDTQYF.

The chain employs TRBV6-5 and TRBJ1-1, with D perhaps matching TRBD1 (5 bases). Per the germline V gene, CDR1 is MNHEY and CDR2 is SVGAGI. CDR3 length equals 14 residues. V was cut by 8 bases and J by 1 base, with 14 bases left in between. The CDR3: CASYTPGGNTEAFF. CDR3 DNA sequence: TGTGCCAGCTATACCCCGGGGGGGAACACTGAAGCTTTCTTT.

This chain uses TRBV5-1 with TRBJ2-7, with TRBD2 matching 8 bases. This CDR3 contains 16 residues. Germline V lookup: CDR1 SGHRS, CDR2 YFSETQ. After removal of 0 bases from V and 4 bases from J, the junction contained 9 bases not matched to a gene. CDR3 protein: CASSLDEAGAMYEQYF. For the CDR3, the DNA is TGCGCCAGCAGCTTGGACGAAGCGGGAGCGATGTACGAGCAGTACTTC.

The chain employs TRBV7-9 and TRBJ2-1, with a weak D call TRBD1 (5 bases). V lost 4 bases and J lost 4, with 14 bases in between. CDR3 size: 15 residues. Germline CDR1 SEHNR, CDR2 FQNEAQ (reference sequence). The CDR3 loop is CASSYGQGLYNEQFF. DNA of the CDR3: TGTGCCAGCAGCTACGGGCAGGGTCTTTACAATGAGCAGTTCTTC.

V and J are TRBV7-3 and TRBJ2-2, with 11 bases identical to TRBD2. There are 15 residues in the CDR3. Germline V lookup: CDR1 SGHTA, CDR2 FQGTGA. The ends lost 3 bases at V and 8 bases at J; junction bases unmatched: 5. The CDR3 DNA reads TGTGCCAGCAGCTTGGGGACTAGCGGACTTGGGGAGCTGTTTTTT. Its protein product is CASSLGTSGLGELFF.

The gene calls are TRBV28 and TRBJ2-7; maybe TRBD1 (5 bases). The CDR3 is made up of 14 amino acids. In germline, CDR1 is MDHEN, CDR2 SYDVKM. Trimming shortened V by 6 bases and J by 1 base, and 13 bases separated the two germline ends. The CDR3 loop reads CASRPAQGSYEQYF. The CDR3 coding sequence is TGTGCCAGCAGACCCGCCCAGGGTTCCTACGAGCAGTACTTC. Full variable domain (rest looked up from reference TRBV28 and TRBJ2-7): DVKVTQSSRYLVKRTGEKVFLECVQDMDHENMFWYRQDPGLGLRLIYFSYDVKMKEKGDIPEGYSVSREKKERFSLILESASTNQTSMYLCASRPAQGSYEQYFGPGTRLTVT.

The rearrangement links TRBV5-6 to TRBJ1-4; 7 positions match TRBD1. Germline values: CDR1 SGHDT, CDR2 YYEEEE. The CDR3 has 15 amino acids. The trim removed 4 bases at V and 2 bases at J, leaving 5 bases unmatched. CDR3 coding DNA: TGTGCCAGCAGCCGGAGGGGGCGGACTAATGAAAAACTGTTTTTT. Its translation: CASSRRGRTNEKLFF.

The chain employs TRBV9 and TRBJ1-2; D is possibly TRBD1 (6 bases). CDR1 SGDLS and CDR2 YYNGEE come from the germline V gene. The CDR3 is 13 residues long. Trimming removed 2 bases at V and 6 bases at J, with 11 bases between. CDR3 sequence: CASSVGGRHGYTF. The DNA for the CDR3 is TGTGCCAGCAGCGTGGGGGGGCGGCATGGCTACACCTTC.

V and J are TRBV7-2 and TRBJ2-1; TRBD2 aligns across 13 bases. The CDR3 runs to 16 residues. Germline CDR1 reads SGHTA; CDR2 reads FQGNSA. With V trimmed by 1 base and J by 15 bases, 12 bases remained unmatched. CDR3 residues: CASSLVRRTSGSSPFF. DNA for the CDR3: TGTGCCAGCAGCTTAGTCCGCCGGACTAGCGGGAGTTCGCCGTTCTTC.

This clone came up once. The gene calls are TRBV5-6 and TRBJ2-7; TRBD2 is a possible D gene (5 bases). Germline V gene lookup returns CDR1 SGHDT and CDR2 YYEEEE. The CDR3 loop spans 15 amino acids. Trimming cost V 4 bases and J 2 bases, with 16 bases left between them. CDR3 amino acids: CASSIRGTRAYEQYF. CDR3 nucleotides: TGTGCCAGCAGCATACGGGGTACCCGGGCCTACGAGCAGTACTTC.

The CDR3 DNA sequence: TGTGCCAGCTCAAACGGGGGCACTGAAGCTTTCTTT. It is translated as CASSNGGTEAFF. This sequence joins TRBV18 and TRBJ1-1; TRBD1 is a possible D gene (5 bases). The germline V gene encodes CDR1 KGHSH and CDR2 LQKENI. The V gene lost 5 bases and the J gene lost 4 bases, with 8 bases spanning the gap. This CDR3 is 12 amino acids long.

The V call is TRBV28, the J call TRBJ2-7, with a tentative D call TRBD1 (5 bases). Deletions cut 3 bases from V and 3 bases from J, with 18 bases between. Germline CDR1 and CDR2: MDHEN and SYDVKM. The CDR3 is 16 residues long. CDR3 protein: CASSLGKGLSLYEQYF. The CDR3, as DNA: TGTGCCAGCAGTTTGGGCAAGGGGCTATCCCTCTACGAGCAGTACTTC.

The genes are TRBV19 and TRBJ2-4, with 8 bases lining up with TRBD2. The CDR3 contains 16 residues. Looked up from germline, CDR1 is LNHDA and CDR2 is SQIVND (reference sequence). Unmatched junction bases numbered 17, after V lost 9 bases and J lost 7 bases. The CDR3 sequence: CASNPRGAEARNIQYF. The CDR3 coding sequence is TGTGCCAGCAACCCGCGGGGGGCTGAGGCCAGGAACATTCAGTACTTC.

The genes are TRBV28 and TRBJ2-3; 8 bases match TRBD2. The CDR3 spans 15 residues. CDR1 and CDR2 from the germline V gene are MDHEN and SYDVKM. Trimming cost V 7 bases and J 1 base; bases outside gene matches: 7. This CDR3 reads CASNPSGSRTDTQYF. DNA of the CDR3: TGTGCCAGCAACCCGAGCGGGAGCCGCACAGATACGCAGTATTTT. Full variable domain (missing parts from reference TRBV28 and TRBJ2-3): DVKVTQSSRYLVKRTGEKVFLECVQDMDHENMFWYRQDPGLGLRLIYFSYDVKMKEKGDIPEGYSVSREKKERFSLILESASTNQTSMYLCASNPSGSRTDTQYFGPGTRLTVL.

CDR3 sequence: CAWSGITAKNIQYF. CDR3 nucleotide sequence: TGTGCCTGGTCCGGGATTACGGCCAAAAACATTCAGTACTTC. J is TRBJ2-4 and V is TRBV30; weak D call: TRBD2 (5 bases). With 5 bases removed from V and 1 base from J, the gap between germline ends came to 12 bases. The CDR3 has 14 residues. Germline V CDR1 and CDR2: GTSNPN, SVGIG (reference sequence). Drawing the rest from reference TRBV30 and TRBJ2-4, the complete variable domain is SQTIHQWPATLVQPVGSPLSLECTVEGTSNPNLYWYRQAAGRGLQLLFYSVGIGQISSEVPQNLSASRPQDRQFILSSKKLLLSDSGFYLCAWSGITAKNIQYFGAGTRLSVL.